This TCR beta chain is drawn from a study of stem cell transplantation in POMP-related autoinflammatory disease. Background on the study: Pre-transplant patients had naive-skewed CD4+ T cells and few CD8+ T cells.

Measured with immunoSEQ multiplex PCR; TCRdb has only the in-frame clones, and not every one. The sample shows thousands of clones, around 87% of them seen only once. The length of the CDR3 is 15 residues. The germline V gene has CDR1 LNHDA and CDR2 SQIVND (reference sequence). With V trimmed by 3 bases and J by 7 bases, 7 bases remained unmatched. The V gene is TRBV19, the J gene TRBJ2-1; 9 nucleotides align to TRBD2. The receptor's source is a human patient with POMP-related autoinflammation and immune dysregulation (PRAID). Some T cells may have come from the graft donor. The material sequenced was Tregs from PBMCs, taken after stem cell transplantation. The CDR3 bases are TGTGCCAGTAGTATTCTGCGGGGGGGCCGGAATGAGCAGTTCTTC. Protein product: CASSILRGGRNEQFF.